This passage covers 27 T cell receptor beta chains from one sample sequenced in a study of CD8 T cells in ankylosing spondylitis. Study-level findings and limits: The study identified a TCR beta motif of under 10 highly homologous variants that appeared characteristic of ankylosing spondylitis blood.

The antigens of these receptors remain unknown. TCRdb fed the 5' RACE reads into MiXCR, producing one record per CDR3 protein. The profile shows 670,000 or so distinct CDR3 sequences, around a fifth of them singletons. Sequenced: blood, either unsorted or a sorted T cell fraction (not recorded which). Receptor source: a male donor with ankylosing spondylitis.

This clonotype appeared a few times. This rearrangement joins TRBV9 to TRBJ2-7, with D unresolved. The CDR3 length is 13 residues. Trimming removed 0 bases at V and 3 bases at J, with 7 bases between. From germline, CDR1 is SGDLS and CDR2 YYNGEE. CDR3 in DNA: TGTGCCAGCAGCGTAGACCCTTTCTACGAGCAGTACTTC. Its translation: CASSVDPFYEQYF.

The CDR3 here is CASRAKLAGVDNEQFF. The CDR3, as DNA: TGTGCCAGCAGAGCCAAACTAGCGGGAGTGGACAATGAGCAGTTCTTC. The rearrangement joins TRBV12-3 or TRBV12-4 to TRBJ2-1; 11 nucleotides agree with TRBD2. This CDR3 spans 16 amino acids. The J segment lost 5 bases and the V segment lost 6 bases, leaving 9 bases of the junction unmatched.

This clonotype was detected a few times. The J gene is TRBJ2-7, the V gene TRBV12-3 or TRBV12-4; D is uncertain. V was clipped by 1 base and J by 6 bases, with 7 bases between them. The CDR3 consists of 12 residues. The CDR3 DNA reads as TGTGCCAGCAGTTTAGACCCCCGCGAGCAGTACTTC. Encoded protein: CASSLDPREQYF.

CDR3 nucleotide sequence: TGTGCCAGCAGTTACCGAACTTATTTCATTCCCGGCCAACCTAGCACAGATACGCAGTATTTT. This sequence encodes CASSYRTYFIPGQPSTDTQYF. V usage is TRBV6-2 or TRBV6-3 and J usage is TRBJ2-3, with D hard to call. The V gene's germline CDR1 is MNHEY and CDR2 SVGEGT. This CDR3 region has 21 residues. V was trimmed by 2 bases and J by 0 bases, leaving 27 bases between them.

Notes on this clonotype: Its ends do not fully match the called genes, so a read error is possible. The chain is built from TRBV12-3 or TRBV12-4 and TRBJ1-2; 8 bases align to TRBD1. The CDR3 runs to 14 residues. CDR3 in amino acids: CASSPTGDSAGGGF. The CDR3 DNA reads as TGTGCCAGCAGCCCGACAGGGGACTCCGCTGGGGGAGGCTTC.

This clonotype was counted a few times. This chain connects TRBV12-3 or TRBV12-4 to TRBJ1-1, with D unresolved. V dropped 7 bases and J dropped 3 bases, with 15 bases sitting between them. This CDR3 contains 14 residues. The CDR3 is CASTLRPDHTEAFF. The CDR3 DNA is TGTGCCAGCACCCTAAGACCGGACCACACTGAAGCTTTCTTT.

This clonotype was seen only a few times. The chain recombines TRBV24-1 with TRBJ2-3; D remains unclear. Germline CDR1 is KGHDR and CDR2 is SFDVKD. Trimming stripped 5 bases from V and 4 bases from J, with 15 bases between. The CDR3 contains 15 residues. The CDR3 region is CATSAGRWDADTQYF. DNA for the CDR3: TGTGCCACCAGTGCGGGCAGGTGGGATGCAGATACGCAGTATTTT.

This chain uses TRBV12-3 or TRBV12-4 with TRBJ2-5; D gene ambiguous. Trimming stripped 5 bases from V and 2 bases from J, with 12 bases between. This CDR3 comprises 14 residues. The CDR3: CASSRWTEQETQYF. CDR3 nucleotides: TGTGCCAGCAGTCGTTGGACGGAGCAAGAGACCCAGTACTTC.

This clonotype was counted between two and nine times. In nucleotides, the CDR3 is TGTGCCAGCAGCCTCCAAGCAAGTAGGGAGCAGTACTTC. This sequence encodes CASSLQASREQYF. The chain is built from TRBV3-1 and TRBJ2-7, with D unclear. V gave up 4 bases and J gave up 7 bases, with 14 bases separating them. Looked up from germline, CDR1 is LGHDT and CDR2 is YNNKEL (reference sequence). The CDR3 length is 13 residues.

The chain couples TRBV9 to TRBJ2-1; 13 bases are shared with TRBD2. The CDR3 loop spans 20 amino acids. Germline loops: CDR1 SGDLS, CDR2 YYNGEE. The junction had 13 bases not matched to a gene; V was cut back by 4 bases and J by 0 bases. CDR3 nucleotides: TGTGCCAGCAGCTCAGAAAGACTAGCGGGAGGTCCAAGCTCCTACAATGAGCAGTTCTTC. As protein: CASSSERLAGGPSSYNEQFF.

This clonotype was seen more than once but under ten times. The gene calls are TRBV27 and TRBJ1-1; D might be TRBD1 (5 bases). Germline V CDR1 and CDR2: MNHEY, SMNVEV (reference sequence). This CDR3 contains 14 residues. The V and J ends lost 4 bases and 1 base respectively, with 10 bases between them. The DNA for the CDR3 is TGTGCCAGCAGTTCAGGGTTAACGAACACTGAAGCTTTCTTT. It is translated as CASSSGLTNTEAFF.

The V call is TRBV12-3 or TRBV12-4, the J call TRBJ2-1; the match to TRBD1 covers 7 bases. V trimming: 5 bases; J trimming: 10 bases; junction bases outside the gene matches: 2. The length of the CDR3 is 11 residues. The CDR3 here is CASSLDREQFF. CDR3 DNA sequence: TGTGCCAGCAGTCTGGACAGGGAGCAGTTCTTC.

This clonotype was seen a few times. This CDR3 reads CASSSRDRDNPYEQYF. DNA for the CDR3: TGTGCCAGCAGCTCCCGGGACAGGGATAATCCCTACGAGCAGTACTTC. The gene calls are TRBV7-9 and TRBJ2-7; 9 nucleotides match TRBD1. This CDR3 contains 16 residues. Germline trimming cut 4 bases from V and 2 bases from J; bases unmatched to any gene: 9. Germline-derived CDR1 and CDR2 are SEHNR and FQNEAQ (reference sequence).

V gene TRBV4-3 combines with J gene TRBJ2-7; 7 bases match TRBD1. CDR1 and CDR2 from the germline V gene are LGHNA and YSLEER. V gave up 1 base and J gave up 3 bases; unmatched junction bases: 18. The CDR3 spans 19 residues. CDR3: CASSQGQGPLRDLYYEQYF. Here the CDR3 DNA reads TGCGCCAGCAGCCAAGGACAGGGCCCTCTACGGGATTTATACTACGAGCAGTACTTC.

This clonotype was counted only a few times. For the CDR3, the DNA is TGCGCCAGCAGCCAGCGGGACGTGGATTCACCCCTCCACTTT. Translated: CASSQRDVDSPLHF. The rearrangement links TRBV4-1 to TRBJ1-6; TRBD1 might be the D (5 bases). Trimming left V 3 bases short and J 8 bases short, with 11 bases between. Germline loops: CDR1 MGHRA, CDR2 YSYEKL. The CDR3 has 14 amino acids.

This clonotype was picked up a small number of times. This chain joins TRBV12-3 or TRBV12-4 and TRBJ2-5; 9 nucleotides line up with TRBD1. The CDR3 consists of 15 residues. V was pared by 7 bases and J by 0 bases, with 6 bases of the junction left unmatched. In nucleotides, the CDR3 is TGTGCCAGCATCTTAGGGGACAGGGACCAAGAGACCCAGTACTTC. It translates to CASILGDRDQETQYF.

This clonotype turned up a few times. The chain employs TRBV6-1 and TRBJ1-1; 7 bases match TRBD1. The CDR3 has 13 residues. With 9 bases clipped from V and 7 bases from J, the junction kept 11 bases outside the gene matches. The germline V gene has CDR1 MNHNS and CDR2 SASEGT. The CDR3 DNA follows: TGTGCCAGTAGGCTTGACAGGGCCCATGAAGCTTTCTTT. Protein: CASRLDRAHEAFF.

The chain employs TRBV27 and TRBJ2-5; TRBD2 agrees at 15 bases. Looked up from germline, CDR1 is MNHEY and CDR2 is SMNVEV (reference sequence). J was trimmed by 4 bases and V by 6 bases; bases with no gene match: 3. The CDR3 loop spans 15 amino acids. CDR3 DNA sequence: TGTGCCAGCAGCGGGGGACTAGCGGGGGGAGAGACCCAGTACTTC. Translating gives CASSGGLAGGETQYF.

This clonotype was seen a few times. The chain uses TRBV28 and TRBJ2-7; D is tentatively TRBD1 or TRBD2 (6 bases each). CDR3 length: 15 residues. The V gene lost 5 bases and the J gene lost 2 bases, with 16 bases spanning the gap. Germline CDR1 MDHEN, CDR2 SYDVKM. The CDR3 DNA reads TGTGCCAGCAGTCTCCTCCAGGAGGGGGCCTACGAGCAGTACTTC. It specifies CASSLLQEGAYEQYF.

This clonotype was observed a handful of times. The chain joins TRBV24-1 to TRBJ2-5; no clear D gene. The CDR3 length is 10 residues. Germline values: CDR1 KGHDR, CDR2 SFDVKD. Trimming left V 12 bases short and J 3 bases short, with 7 bases between. Written as DNA, the CDR3 is TGTGCCTCCCCCGAAGAGACCCAGTACTTC. Amino acids: CASPEETQYF.

The table lists this clonotype with a few counts. This chain joins TRBV7-3 and TRBJ2-7; no firm D call. The V gene's germline CDR1 is SGHTA and CDR2 FQGTGA. V gave up 5 bases and J gave up 4 bases, with 15 bases separating them. This CDR3 contains 14 residues. The CDR3 loop is CASSPLGPLYEQYF. The CDR3 DNA is TGTGCCAGCAGCCCTCTTGGCCCTCTTTACGAGCAGTACTTC.

This clonotype has more than one count but fewer than ten. DNA for the CDR3: TGTGCCAGCAGGGTGACGGCTAGCTCCTACGAGCAGTACTTC. This sequence encodes CASRVTASSYEQYF. The rearrangement links TRBV2 to TRBJ2-7; D ambiguous. This CDR3 contains 14 residues. Germline lookup yields CDR1 SNHLY and CDR2 FYNNEI. The V end lost 6 bases, the J end lost 0 bases, and 12 bases lay between the germline ends.

In this sample, this clonotype turned up a few times. The chain employs TRBV11-1 and TRBJ1-1; the D is unclear. This CDR3 contains 18 residues. V was cut by 3 bases and J by 0 bases, with 20 bases left in between. Germline CDR1 is SGHAT and CDR2 is FQDESV (reference sequence). Written as DNA, the CDR3 is TGTGCCAGCAGCTTGTTCGGTCACGCCACAGATTTGAACACTGAAGCTTTCTTT. This codes for CASSLFGHATDLNTEAFF. Drawing the rest from reference TRBV11-1 and TRBJ1-1, the complete variable domain is EAEVAQSPRYKITEKSQAVAFWCDPISGHATLYWYRQILGQGPELLVQFQDESVVDDSQLPKDRFSAERLKGVDSTLKIQPAELGDSAMYLCASSLFGHATDLNTEAFFGQGTRLTVV.

This chain joins TRBV5-1 and TRBJ2-3; D is undetermined. The V and J ends lost 0 bases and 2 bases respectively, with 10 bases between them. The CDR3 contains 15 residues. Germline-derived CDR1 and CDR2 are SGHRS and YFSETQ. Here the CDR3 DNA reads TGCGCCAGCAGCTTGGCCACTACAGACACAGATACGCAGTATTTT. This translates into CASSLATTDTDTQYF. The variable domain in full, completed from reference TRBV5-1 and TRBJ2-3, reads KAGVTQTPRYLIKTRGQQVTLSCSPISGHRSVSWYQQTPGQGLQFLFEYFSETQRNKGNFPGRFSGRQFSNSRSEMNVSTLELGDSALYLCASSLATTDTDTQYFGPGTRLTVL.

This clonotype has more than one count but fewer than ten. The V gene is TRBV12-3 or TRBV12-4, the J gene TRBJ2-3; possible D gene TRBD2, 7 bases. The CDR3 loop spans 17 amino acids. Trimming removed 1 base from V and 1 base from J, with 15 bases in between. Here the CDR3 reads CASSLGIRGAGTDTQYF. In nucleotides, the CDR3 is TGTGCCAGCAGTTTAGGTATACGGGGGGCTGGCACAGATACGCAGTATTTT.

V usage is TRBV12-3 or TRBV12-4 and J usage is TRBJ2-3; 8 positions match TRBD1. CDR3 length: 16 residues. Trimming took 2 bases from V and 1 from J; bases not matched to a gene: 5. Here the CDR3 DNA reads TGTGCCAGCAGTTTATTACCGGGACAGGGCACAGATACGCAGTATTTT. Residues: CASSLLPGQGTDTQYF.

The chain recombines TRBV29-1 with TRBJ2-3, with no clear D. The ends were cut back, 5 bases at V and 1 base at J, with 7 bases in the middle. Germline V gene lookup returns CDR1 SQVTM and CDR2 ANQGSEA. The CDR3 has 12 residues. DNA for the CDR3: TGCAGCGTTTACCAGGGCACAGATACGCAGTATTTT. Its translation: CSVYQGTDTQYF.